One sample yielded the 27 T cell receptor beta chains listed below, sequenced in a study of molecular identifiers for immune sequencing clone quantification. TCRdb itself ran the PCR reads through MiXCR, one entry per CDR3 protein. The sample has over 85,000 distinct CDR3 sequences; around 37% are singletons. Input material: naive CD8+ T cells from blood, with Jurkat cell RNA spiked in. As to subset: FACS-sorted CD8+CD4-CCR7+CD45RA+ naive T cells. These receptors originate from a human donor in good health. Some libraries in this study had Jurkat cell RNA spiked in.

In its sample, this clonotype was seen a few times. A much bigger clone sits one base away, suggesting this may be a read error. The chain uses TRBV7-9 and TRBJ1-4; TRBD1 might be the D (5 bases). The CDR3 covers 13 residues. Between the trimmed V and J ends, which lost 10 bases and 8 bases, there was a span of 17 bases. Germline lookup yields CDR1 SEHNR and CDR2 FQNEAQ (reference sequence). For the CDR3, the DNA is TGTGCCACCCGGACACGGGAGGAGGAAAAACTGTTTTTT. Its protein is CATRTREEEKLFF.

The chain has TRBV6-5 and TRBJ2-7; tentative D call: TRBD2 (5 bases). Germline V gene sequence: CDR1 MNHEY, CDR2 SVGAGI. The germline V and J ends were trimmed by 5 bases and 1 base, with 15 bases remaining between them. This CDR3 is built from 15 residues. This CDR3 reads CASSPTGVLSYEQYF. The DNA for the CDR3 is TGTGCCAGCAGTCCCACCGGGGTACTATCCTACGAGCAGTACTTC.

The chain employs TRBV6-2 or TRBV6-3 and TRBJ2-7; 7 positions match TRBD1. The CDR3 spans 13 residues. From germline, CDR1 is MNHEY and CDR2 SVGEGT. V lost 4 bases to trimming and J lost 4 bases; unmatched junction nucleotides: 4. The CDR3 sequence: CASSFGTVYEQYF. The CDR3 DNA is TGTGCCAGCAGTTTCGGGACAGTTTACGAGCAGTACTTC.

In its sample, this clonotype was seen a few times. This sequence joins TRBV12-3 or TRBV12-4 and TRBJ2-1; possibly TRBD2 for D (6 bases). The CDR3 is made up of 11 amino acids. Deletions cut 5 bases from V and 9 bases from J, with 8 bases between. CDR3 protein: CASSPSVEQFF. The CDR3 DNA is TGTGCCAGCAGTCCTAGCGTTGAGCAGTTCTTC.

This clonotype was observed a few times. The CDR3 region has the DNA TGCGCCAGCAGCTTGTCGGTCGGGGTGTCCGGGGAGCTGTTTTTT. Amino acids: CASSLSVGVSGELFF. V usage is TRBV5-1 and J usage is TRBJ2-2, with D perhaps matching TRBD2 (5 bases). The CDR3 runs 15 residues. Deletions cut 1 base from V and 6 bases from J, with 13 bases between. Germline values: CDR1 SGHRS, CDR2 YFSETQ. The full variable domain, in which reference TRBV5-1 and TRBJ2-2 provide the parts outside the CDR3, is KAGVTQTPRYLIKTRGQQVTLSCSPISGHRSVSWYQQTPGQGLQFLFEYFSETQRNKGNFPGRFSGRQFSNSRSEMNVSTLELGDSALYLCASSLSVGVSGELFFGEGSRLTVL.

This clonotype was recorded at least ten times. The chain combines TRBV20-1 with TRBJ2-7; TRBD2 matches at 11 bases. This CDR3 is 17 amino acids long. V dropped 2 bases and J dropped 1; count of bases not matched to a gene: 10. Germline-derived CDR1 and CDR2 are DFQATT and SNEGSKA (reference sequence). The CDR3 DNA follows: TGCAGTGCTAGAAAAAAACCGGGACTAGCGGATTCCTACGAGCAGTACTTC. Amino acids: CSARKKPGLADSYEQYF.

As concerns this clonotype: Being one base from a much bigger clone, this may be a read error. The chain joins TRBV7-9 to TRBJ2-7; no clear D gene. The CDR3 consists of 14 residues. Germline V lookup: CDR1 SEHNR, CDR2 FQNEAQ (reference sequence). This CDR3 reads CASSPTLSSYEQSF. In DNA, the CDR3 is TGTGCCAGCAGCCCTACCCTCAGCTCCTACGAGCAGTCCTTC.

A few counts support this clonotype. The gene calls are TRBV12-3 or TRBV12-4 and TRBJ2-5, with D possibly TRBD1 on 5 matching bases. The CDR3 has 13 amino acids. Trimming took 6 bases from V and 5 from J, leaving 13 bases between them. CDR3 amino acids: CASSYGQSETQYF. Written as DNA, the CDR3 is TGTGCCAGCAGCTATGGACAATCGGAGACCCAGTACTTC.

This rearrangement joins TRBV28 to TRBJ2-4; TRBD1 matches 7 bases. Germline V lookup: CDR1 MDHEN, CDR2 SYDVKM. The CDR3 contains 12 residues. With V trimmed by 6 bases and J by 7 bases, 3 bases remained unmatched. The chain's CDR3 is CASSTDRNIQYF. In DNA, the CDR3 is TGTGCCAGCAGCACGGACAGGAACATTCAGTACTTC.

Turning to this clonotype: With a much larger clone just one base away, this may be a read error. This rearrangement joins TRBV25-1 to TRBJ2-2; D is perhaps TRBD2 (5 bases). Germline CDR1 reads MGHDK; CDR2 reads SYGVNS. The length of the CDR3 is 11 residues. CDR3 bases: TGTGCCAGCGGCAACACCGGGGAGCTGTATTTT. Encoded protein: CASGNTGELYF.

The chain uses TRBV28 and TRBJ1-5, with TRBD1 matching 8 bases. V lost 2 bases to trimming and J lost 7 bases; unmatched junction nucleotides: 4. Looked up from germline, CDR1 is MDHEN and CDR2 is SYDVKM. This CDR3 spans 14 amino acids. CDR3 residues: CASSLQGARQPQHF. CDR3 nucleotide sequence: TGTGCCAGCAGTTTACAGGGGGCCAGACAGCCCCAGCATTTT.

A word on this clonotype: Given the absence of the conserved phenylalanine or tryptophan at the CDR3 end, a read error is likely. The CDR3 loop reads CASSQGSGSGRRGTQYL. The CDR3 DNA is TGCGCCAGCAGCCAAGGTTCAGGAAGCGGGAGGCGGGGTACGCAGTATTTA. This chain connects TRBV4-3 to TRBJ2-3; 9 nucleotides agree with TRBD2. Losses at the gene ends were 1 base for V and 8 bases for J; bases not matched to a gene: 13. CDR1 and CDR2 (germline): LGHNA, YSLEER. This CDR3 spans 17 amino acids.

As concerns this clonotype: A read error may explain this, as a much larger clone is one base away. The conserved final phenylalanine or tryptophan is absent from the CDR3, which likely points to a read error. The chain employs TRBV18 and TRBJ2-6, with unresolved D. Looked up from germline, CDR1 is KGHSH and CDR2 is LQKENI. Trimming took 2 bases from V and 2 from J, leaving 7 bases between them. This CDR3 comprises 15 residues. The CDR3 DNA reads TGTGCCAGCTCACCAGGCCCCCCTGGGGCCAACGTCCTGACTTAC. This sequence encodes CASSPGPPGANVLTY.

This clonotype has a count of ten or more. The chain recombines TRBV7-2 with TRBJ2-5, with D uncertain. The CDR3 is 16 amino acids. Germline V CDR1 and CDR2: SGHTA, FQGNSA. Trimming removed 0 bases at V and 5 bases at J, with 16 bases between. CDR3 in amino acids: CASSLAGPFPGETQYF. The CDR3 nucleotides read TGTGCCAGCAGCTTAGCCGGCCCATTTCCCGGGGAGACCCAGTACTTC.

The sample holds a few counts of this clonotype. The chain has TRBV4-3 and TRBJ1-1; D remains ambiguous. The length of the CDR3 is 14 residues. Germline lookup yields CDR1 LGHNA and CDR2 YSLEER. The germline V and J ends were trimmed by 3 bases and 3 bases, with 11 bases remaining between them. The CDR3 is CASSQAKQDTEAFF. DNA for the CDR3: TGCGCCAGCAGCCAGGCCAAGCAGGACACTGAAGCTTTCTTT.

The chain recombines TRBV6-5 with TRBJ2-3; 7 bases are shared with TRBD2. CDR1 and CDR2 from the germline V gene are MNHEY and SVGAGI. J gave up 1 base and V 8 bases, and 15 bases lay outside the gene matches. The CDR3 totals 17 residues. The DNA of the CDR3 is TGTGCCAGCGCAACCGGGACGGGACTAACCGGCACAGATACGCAGTATTTT. Translated: CASATGTGLTGTDTQYF.

V is TRBV27 and J is TRBJ2-7, with D possibly TRBD2 on 6 matching bases. CDR1 is MNHEY and CDR2 is SMNVEV in the germline V gene (reference sequence). The CDR3 has 15 residues. The V and J ends lost 4 bases and 3 bases respectively, with 16 bases between them. The CDR3 loop is CASSSGLFYLYEQYF. The DNA for the CDR3 is TGTGCCAGCAGTTCGGGACTGTTTTATCTCTACGAGCAGTACTTC.

Regarding this clonotype: A much larger clone sits a single nucleotide away, making a read error possible. The V gene is TRBV6-2 or TRBV6-3, the J gene TRBJ2-2; D might be TRBD1 (6 bases). Germline V gives CDR1 MNHEY, CDR2 SVGEGT. The CDR3 covers 17 residues. The V end was cut by 6 bases, the J end by 6 bases, with 23 bases between. This chain's CDR3 is CASRGILGTKNSGELFF. Here the CDR3 DNA reads TGTGCCAGCAGAGGTATCCTGGGGACAAAAAACTCCGGGGAGCTGTTTTTT.

In this sample, this clonotype turned up many times. CDR3 coding DNA: TGTGCCAGCAGCGTACCCTTAGGCCCTCGGTCCAGGACCTACAATGAGCAGTTCTTC. Protein: CASSVPLGPRSRTYNEQFF. V gene TRBV28 combines with J gene TRBJ2-1; D unclear. The CDR3 extends over 19 amino acids. Trimming pared 6 bases from V and 2 bases from J, leaving 26 bases between. CDR1 is MDHEN and CDR2 is SYDVKM in the germline V gene.

As for this clonotype: Mismatch with germline at one junction end may stem from a read error. The chain is built from TRBV13 and TRBJ2-4; 9 bases map to TRBD2. The CDR3 consists of 16 residues. The germline V gene encodes CDR1 PRHDT and CDR2 FYEKMQ (reference sequence). CDR3 nucleotide sequence: TGTGCCAGCACTCAGCGGGGGGCTGGTAACAAAACCATTCAGTACTTC. The encoded protein is CASTQRGAGNKTIQYF.

About this clonotype: A much larger clone differs by one base, so this may be a read error. The rearrangement uses TRBV24-1 and TRBJ2-2, with D tentatively TRBD1 (5 bases). Between the trimmed V and J ends, which lost 9 bases and 4 bases, there was a span of 14 bases. CDR1 is KGHDR and CDR2 is SFDVKD in the germline V gene. There are 14 residues in the CDR3. The CDR3 sequence: CATARPGRTGELFF. DNA of the CDR3: TGTGCCACCGCACGGCCAGGGCGCACCGGGGAGCTGTTTTTT.

This clonotype was seen a handful of times. The chain couples TRBV12-3 or TRBV12-4 to TRBJ2-3, with 7 positions matching TRBD1. The CDR3 length is 20 residues. The V segment lost 5 bases and the J segment 2 bases; nucleotides outside the gene matches: 22. CDR3: CASSPSPGIQGKFPTDTQYF. The DNA of the CDR3 is TGTGCCAGCAGTCCCTCGCCCGGAATACAGGGGAAGTTTCCCACAGATACGCAGTATTTT.

The chain joins TRBV10-2 to TRBJ2-5; D is undetermined. Between the trimmed V and J ends, which lost 3 bases and 5 bases, there was a span of 13 bases. There are 14 residues in the CDR3. Germline CDR1 reads WSHSY; CDR2 reads SAAADI. The CDR3 protein is CASSDPGILETQYF. CDR3 coding DNA: TGCGCCAGCAGTGACCCCGGAATACTCGAGACCCAGTACTTC.

This clonotype has a handful of counts. The chain uses TRBV19 and TRBJ2-1; D tentatively reads TRBD1 or TRBD2 (5 bases each). Germline V gives CDR1 LNHDA, CDR2 SQIVND (reference sequence). The CDR3 is 16 amino acids. V gave up 1 base and J gave up 5 bases, with 15 bases separating them. The CDR3 nucleotides are TGTGCCAGTAGTATAGCAGGGAAAACGGAGGACAATGAGCAGTTCTTC. This codes for CASSIAGKTEDNEQFF.

Notes on this clonotype: At one end the junction does not follow the germline gene, possibly because of a read error. The chain combines TRBV9 with TRBJ2-2, with a weak D call TRBD2 (5 bases). The germline gives CDR1 SGDLS, CDR2 YYNGEE. This CDR3 comprises 14 residues. The CDR3 coding sequence is TGTGCCAGCAGCGTAACCTTCGGCACCGGGGAGCTGTTATTT. It codes for CASSVTFGTGELLF.

The CDR3, as DNA: TGTGCAGCCGCTGGGAGAAACTATGGCTACACCTTC. Its translation: CAAAGRNYGYTF. This chain joins TRBV19 and TRBJ1-2; no firm D call. Germline lookup yields CDR1 LNHDA and CDR2 SQIVND (reference sequence). CDR3 length equals 12 residues.

This clonotype turned up a few times. A clone one base away is much larger, so this may be a read error. The chain employs TRBV29-1 and TRBJ2-5; D gene unclear. The CDR3 covers 10 residues. V gave up 4 bases and J gave up 4 bases, with 4 bases separating them. Germline-derived CDR1 and CDR2 are SQVTM and ANQGSEA. Here the CDR3 reads CSVVRETQYF. The DNA of the CDR3 is TGCAGCGTTGTCCGAGAGACCCAGTACTTC.